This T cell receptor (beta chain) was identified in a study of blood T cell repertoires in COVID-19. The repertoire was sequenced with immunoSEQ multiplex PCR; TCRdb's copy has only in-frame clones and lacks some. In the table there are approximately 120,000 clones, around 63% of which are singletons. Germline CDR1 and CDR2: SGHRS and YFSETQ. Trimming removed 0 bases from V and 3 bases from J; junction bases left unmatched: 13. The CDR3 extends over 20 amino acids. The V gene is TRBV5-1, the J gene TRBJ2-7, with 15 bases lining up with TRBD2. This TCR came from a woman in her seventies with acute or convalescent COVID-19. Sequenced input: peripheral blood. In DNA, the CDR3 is TGCGCCAGCAGCTTGGACACTTCCTTTGGGACTAGCGGGGGGCGCTACGAGCAGTACTTC. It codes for CASSLDTSFGTSGGRYEQYF. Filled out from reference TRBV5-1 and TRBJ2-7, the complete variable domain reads KAGVTQTPRYLIKTRGQQVTLSCSPISGHRSVSWYQQTPGQGLQFLFEYFSETQRNKGNFPGRFSGRQFSNSRSEMNVSTLELGDSALYLCASSLDTSFGTSGGRYEQYFGPGTRLTVT.